These 19 T cell receptor beta chains originate from one sample sequenced in a study of glioma-infiltrating T cells. The iRepertoire nested amplicon-rescue multiplex PCR amplified TCR alpha and beta CDR3s from RNA. TCRdb used MiXCR to reprocess the multiplex PCR reads, holding one entry per CDR3 protein. This repertoire shows approximately 400,000 distinct CDR3 sequences, about 40% found once; its top ten account for around 12%. The sequencing input was glioma tissue, nonneoplastic brain tissue, or PBMCs (not recorded which). Receptors were obtained from a human donor with low-grade glioma or glioblastoma, undergoing nonglioma brain surgery, or in good health (not recorded which).

The rearrangement links TRBV29-1 to TRBJ1-2, with 9 nucleotides matching TRBD1. The CDR3 totals 13 residues. Germline lookup yields CDR1 SQVTM and CDR2 ANQGSEA. After removal of 6 bases from V and 6 bases from J, the junction contained 8 bases not matched to a gene. The CDR3 coding sequence is TGCAGCGTCGGATATACAGGGGGCAATGGCTACACCTTC. Translated, it gives CSVGYTGGNGYTF.

This clonotype was picked up one time. CDR3 protein: CSARDWQGRPNTGELFF. In DNA form, the CDR3 reads TGCAGTGCTAGAGATTGGCAGGGGAGACCCAACACCGGGGAGCTGTTTTTT. V gene TRBV20-1 combines with J gene TRBJ2-2; TRBD1 might be the D (6 bases). V was shortened by 0 bases and J by 2 bases, with 16 bases between the two germline ends. Per germline, CDR1 DFQATT and CDR2 SNEGSKA (reference sequence). CDR3 size: 17 residues.

The chain combines TRBV29-1 with TRBJ2-4, with 8 bases that match TRBD1. The CDR3 spans 12 residues. V lost 4 bases, J lost 6 bases, and 2 bases stayed unmatched. Germline assignment: CDR1 SQVTM and CDR2 ANQGSEA. In DNA, the CDR3 is TGCAGCGTTGGACAGGGGATAAACATTCAGTACTTC. It specifies CSVGQGINIQYF.

On this clonotype itself: A junction end diverges from the germline sequence, so it may reflect a read error. The chain carries TRBV20-1 and TRBJ2-4; D is perhaps TRBD1 or TRBD2 (5 bases each). The length of the CDR3 is 12 residues. Germline V gene sequence: CDR1 DFQATT, CDR2 SNEGSKA (reference sequence). Written as DNA, the CDR3 is TGCAGTGCAAGGGCCCAGGAGGACATTAAGTACTTC. This codes for CSARAQEDIKYF.

A word on this clonotype: A read error may explain this, as a much larger clone is one base away. The chain links TRBV6-1 to TRBJ1-5, with D unresolved. Germline assignment: CDR1 MNHNS and CDR2 SASEGT. V was cut by 5 bases and J by 10 bases, with 6 bases left in between. The CDR3 length is 10 residues. DNA of the CDR3: TGTGCCAGCAGTCAGCAACCCCAGCATTTT. Translated: CASSQQPQHF.

Notes on this clonotype: One end of the junction is discordant with germline, which a read error may explain. The rearrangement uses TRBV4-1 and TRBJ1-5; no definite D call. Germline-derived CDR1 and CDR2 are MGHRA and YSYEKL. This CDR3 is 16 amino acids long. The CDR3 DNA reads TGCGTCAGCAGCCAAGCTTCTGGCGGCCTCGGTCAGCCCCAGCATTTT. Protein sequence: CVSSQASGGLGQPQHF.

With regard to this clonotype: A much bigger clone sits one base away, suggesting this may be a read error. The chain has TRBV27 and TRBJ2-7; 11 bases are a match to TRBD2. In germline, CDR1 is MNHEY, CDR2 SMNVEV (reference sequence). This CDR3 is built from 13 residues. The V gene end was trimmed by 6 bases and the J gene end by 6 bases; junction bases not matched to a gene: 4. In DNA form, the CDR3 reads TGTGCCAGCAGACTAGCGGGAGAAGGCGAGCAGTACTTC. Translation: CASRLAGEGEQYF.

Comments on this clonotype: Because it lacks the conserved phenylalanine or tryptophan at the end, this CDR3 is likely a read error. This chain connects TRBV15 to TRBJ2-7; 11 bases are shared with TRBD2. This CDR3 has 15 residues. The germline V gene encodes CDR1 LNHNV and CDR2 YYDKDF (reference sequence). Trimming took 3 bases from V and 0 from J; bases not matched to a gene: 1. Written as DNA, the CDR3 is TGTGCCACCAGCAGGGGACTAGCGGCCTCCTACGAGCAGTACTTG. It translates to CATSRGLAASYEQYL.

J is TRBJ2-1 and V is TRBV20-1; TRBD2 aligns across 12 bases. The V gene end was trimmed by 3 bases and the J gene end by 7 bases; junction bases not matched to a gene: 19. The CDR3 has 19 amino acids. The germline CDR1 and CDR2 sequences are DFQATT and SNEGSKA (reference sequence). CDR3 region: CSASDLALAGGEGRNEQFF. CDR3 bases: TGCAGTGCTAGCGATCTGGCGCTAGCGGGAGGGGAAGGCAGGAATGAGCAGTTCTTC.

Note on this clonotype: The junction shows a germline mismatch at one end, possibly a read error. J is TRBJ2-5 and V is TRBV28; D not resolved. Germline V gives CDR1 MDHEN, CDR2 SYDVKM. The CDR3 runs to 11 residues. The CDR3 region has the DNA TGTGCCGGCAGTTTAGCCGAGACCCAGTACTTC. Translated, it gives CAGSLAETQYF.

This clonotype occurred a few times. The V and J genes are TRBV28 and TRBJ2-3, with 7 bases identical to TRBD1. Germline lookup yields CDR1 MDHEN and CDR2 SYDVKM. The J segment lost 6 bases and the V segment lost 6 bases, leaving 6 bases of the junction unmatched. This CDR3 contains 13 residues. The CDR3 sequence: CASRPTGTDTQYF. The CDR3 region has the DNA TGTGCCAGCAGGCCGACAGGGACCGATACGCAGTATTTT.

V gene TRBV15 combines with J gene TRBJ2-1; either TRBD1 or TRBD2 may fit D (5 bases each). CDR1 and CDR2 from the germline V gene are LNHNV and YYDKDF (reference sequence). This CDR3 spans 12 amino acids. Trimming cost V 1 base and J 13 bases, with 11 bases left between them. The CDR3 DNA reads TGTGCCACCAGCAGAGCCTCTGGGACCCAGTTCTTC. Translating gives CATSRASGTQFF.

The chain has TRBV6-1 and TRBJ2-2, with TRBD1 as a possible D gene (6 bases). Germline V gene sequence: CDR1 MNHNS, CDR2 SASEGT. V dropped 6 bases and J dropped 3 bases, with 17 bases sitting between them. The CDR3 is 16 amino acids. The DNA of the CDR3 is TGTGCCAGCAGAAACATACAGGGCTTGGACACCGGGGAGCTGTTTTTT. It yields the protein CASRNIQGLDTGELFF.

This clonotype was seen many times. This sequence joins TRBV20-1 and TRBJ2-1; 10 bases map to TRBD2. This CDR3 comprises 15 residues. Trimming removed 8 bases from V and 6 bases from J; junction bases left unmatched: 13. Germline loops: CDR1 DFQATT, CDR2 SNEGSKA (reference sequence). The CDR3, as DNA: TGCAGTAAGGGGAGCGGGAGGGCCACGGTCAATGAGCAGTTCTTC. It translates to CSKGSGRATVNEQFF.

Concerning this clonotype: A much larger clone differs from this one at a single base, so this may be a read error. The V call is TRBV6-2 or TRBV6-3, the J call TRBJ2-7; D not certain. Germline assignment: CDR1 MNHEY and CDR2 SVGEGT. The CDR3 is 14 residues long. Trimming stripped 5 bases from V and 7 bases from J, with 18 bases between. CDR3 in DNA: TGTGCCAGCAGTCCACCGGCTAGGTACAATGAGCAGTACTTC. Translated, it gives CASSPPARYNEQYF.

To note about this clonotype: This sequence may be a read error, since a much larger clone differs from it by one base. V is TRBV15 and J is TRBJ2-3, with D perhaps matching TRBD1 (6 bases). The V and J ends lost 4 bases and 4 bases respectively, with 15 bases between them. This CDR3 comprises 15 residues. Germline CDR1 reads LNHNV; CDR2 reads YYDKDF (reference sequence). For the CDR3, the DNA is TGTGCCACCAGCATAGAGGGCAGGGGCGCAGATACGCAGTATTTT. It codes for CATSIEGRGADTQYF.

This clonotype was observed at least ten times. The chain uses TRBV6-6 and TRBJ2-3, with D unresolved. This CDR3 region has 15 residues. The germline V and J ends were trimmed by 0 bases and 4 bases, with 11 bases remaining between them. Germline CDR1 is MNHNY and CDR2 is SVGAGI (reference sequence). The CDR3 coding sequence is TGTGCCAGCAGTTACTCCCGGGTAGTTGCAGATACGCAGTATTTT. Protein: CASSYSRVVADTQYF.

The genes are TRBV14 and TRBJ2-2; D is ambiguous. This CDR3 is built from 13 residues. Germline loops: CDR1 SGHDN, CDR2 FVKESK. Trimming cost V 3 bases and J 5 bases, with 7 bases left between them. Here the CDR3 DNA reads TGTGCCAGCAGCCACCAAACTACCGGGGAGCTGTTTTTT. Translated, it gives CASSHQTTGELFF. Drawing the rest from reference TRBV14 and TRBJ2-2, the complete variable domain is EAGVTQFPSHSVIEKGQTVTLRCDPISGHDNLYWYRRVMGKEIKFLLHFVKESKQDESGMPNNRFLAERTGGTYSTLKVQPAELEDSGVYFCASSHQTTGELFFGEGSRLTVL.

Remarks on this clonotype: With a much larger clone just one base away, this may be a read error. CDR3 coding DNA: TGTGCCAGCAGTTTATTCGGGCCACTCAATGAGCAGTACTTC. Amino acid sequence: CASSLFGPLNEQYF. The chain recombines TRBV27 with TRBJ2-7, with D uncertain. Germline V gene data show CDR1 as MNHEY and CDR2 as SMNVEV (reference sequence). The CDR3 is made up of 14 amino acids. The V gene lost 1 base and the J gene lost 7 bases, with 14 bases spanning the gap.